The clone carrying this T cell receptor (beta chain) occurred a few times. Its antigen is unknown. This CDR3 comprises 15 residues. Deletions cut 0 bases from V and 2 bases from J, with 8 bases between. Germline V gives CDR1 MNHEY, CDR2 SVGAGI. Pools of viral peptides were used by the ViraFEST assay to expand antigen-specific CD4+ T cells ahead of sequencing. Isolating CD4+ T cells followed about 11 days of culture. Previously uninfected by SARS-CoV-2, the vaccine recipients also showed negative nucleocapsid antibodies. Every well housed two million PBMC, which grew in culture alongside about 10 IU/ml IL-2 and 10 ug/ml peptides. The authors replaced half the medium with IL-2 medium on days 3 and 7. Here immunoSEQ multiplex PCR was the method, and the copy in TCRdb shows in-frame clones only, minus some. This table has about 63,000 clones, about 80% appearing once. The record originates from a study of vaccination effects on CD4 cells after COVID-19.

General study points: There was marked clonal contraction among infection- and vaccine-induced clones late after vaccination. Common cold coronavirus cross-reactivity was shown by only 1 of 255 vaccine-induced clones in healthy vaccinees.

V is TRBV6-5 and J is TRBJ1-3, with D unclear. The source was CD4+ T cells from PBMCs cultured with HCoV-OC43 spike peptides, collected before COVID-19 vaccination. Specified subset: HCoV-OC43 spike overlapping peptide pool stimulation. The sequence came from a human donor who received a COVID-19 vaccine. The CDR3: CASSYSGKTGNTIYF. CDR3 DNA sequence: TGTGCCAGCAGTTACTCGGGTAAAACTGGAAACACCATATATTTT.